Following are 10 T cell receptor beta chains from one sample sequenced in a study of blood T cell repertoires in COVID-19. Here immunoSEQ multiplex PCR was the method, and the copy in TCRdb shows in-frame clones only, minus some. The sample comprises tens of thousands of clones, 70% to 90% of which are singletons, and approximately 4.3% rests with the top ten. The material sequenced was peripheral blood. These receptors came from a man aged 60-69 years with acute or convalescent COVID-19.

The chain links TRBV4-3 to TRBJ1-1, with unresolved D. This CDR3 has 13 amino acids. Germline-derived CDR1 and CDR2 are LGHNA and YSLEER. V was pared by 1 base and J by 8 bases, with 11 bases between. CDR3 DNA sequence: TGCGCCAGCAGCCAAGGGGCGCTTTCCGAAGCTTTCTTT. Amino acids: CASSQGALSEAFF.

This sequence joins TRBV7-6 and TRBJ2-1, with TRBD1 matching 7 bases. The J segment lost 6 bases and the V segment lost 5 bases, leaving 4 bases of the junction unmatched. CDR3 length: 13 residues. Germline V CDR1 and CDR2: SGHVS, FNYEAQ. The CDR3: CASSRGTVNEQFF. CDR3 nucleotide sequence: TGTGCCAGCAGCAGGGGGACAGTCAATGAGCAGTTCTTC.

This clone was found once. The chain joins TRBV11-2 to TRBJ2-7; perhaps TRBD1 as D (6 bases). Germline V lookup: CDR1 SGHAT, CDR2 FQNNGV. The CDR3 loop spans 14 amino acids. V was cut by 7 bases and J by 2 bases, with 15 bases left in between. The CDR3 nucleotides read TGTGCCAGCACCCCGGGACACGGCCCCTACGAGCAGTACTTC. It is translated as CASTPGHGPYEQYF.

This clone turned up a few times. The chain employs TRBV6-5 and TRBJ2-6; D ambiguous. The V end lost 5 bases, the J end lost 1 base, and 9 bases lay between the germline ends. This CDR3 comprises 15 residues. CDR1 and CDR2 from the germline V gene are MNHEY and SVGAGI. This CDR3 reads CASSPYRSGANVLTF. CDR3 in DNA: TGTGCCAGCAGTCCCTACCGGTCTGGGGCCAACGTCCTGACTTTC.

V usage is TRBV5-1 and J usage is TRBJ1-3; D is undetermined. Trimming cost V 3 bases and J 4 bases, with 8 bases left between them. This CDR3 has 13 residues. Per germline, CDR1 SGHRS and CDR2 YFSETQ. This CDR3 reads CASSSRGGNTIYF. As DNA, the CDR3 is TGCGCCAGCAGCTCACGGGGAGGAAACACCATATATTTT.

This chain connects TRBV6-5 to TRBJ1-2; D is perhaps TRBD1 (6 bases). Trimming stripped 1 base from V and 3 bases from J, with 9 bases between. Germline CDR1 and CDR2: MNHEY and SVGAGI. The CDR3 length is 14 residues. The CDR3 region has the DNA TGTGCCAGCAGTTACTTTGAGGGGGACTATGGCTACACCTTC. Translated, it gives CASSYFEGDYGYTF.

The chain uses TRBV7-9 and TRBJ1-4, with 10 bases that match TRBD1. The CDR3 has 14 residues. The trim removed 3 bases at V and 8 bases at J, leaving 3 bases unmatched. Germline CDR1 is SEHNR and CDR2 is FQNEAQ (reference sequence). CDR3 residues: CASSLGTGEEKLFF. The CDR3 coding sequence is TGTGCCAGCAGCTTGGGGACAGGGGAAGAAAAACTGTTTTTT.

The chain carries TRBV7-2 and TRBJ2-2; weak D call: TRBD1 (6 bases). Germline lookup yields CDR1 SGHTA and CDR2 FQGNSA. The CDR3 is 15 amino acids. V lost 5 bases to trimming and J lost 3 bases, with 13 bases between them. The DNA of the CDR3 is TGTGCCAGCAGCCTCAGGACAGCCTACACCGGGGAGCTGTTTTTT. Its translation: CASSLRTAYTGELFF.

V and J are TRBV15 and TRBJ1-2; weak D call: TRBD1 (6 bases). The germline V and J ends were trimmed by 2 bases and 7 bases, with 17 bases remaining between them. From germline, CDR1 is LNHNV and CDR2 YYDKDF (reference sequence). The CDR3 totals 15 residues. The CDR3 DNA follows: TGTGCCACCAGCAGATGGGACACCCATTGGGCTGGCTACACCTTC. Encoded protein: CATSRWDTHWAGYTF.

The chain has TRBV10-3 and TRBJ1-5; no reliable D call. Germline loops: CDR1 ENHRY, CDR2 SYGVKD. This CDR3 is 15 amino acids long. Trimming stripped 5 bases from V and 5 bases from J, with 16 bases between. The CDR3 DNA reads as TGTGCCATCAGTAAATCTTCCCCCGGGGATCAGCCCCAGCATTTT. Translation gives CAISKSSPGDQPQHF.